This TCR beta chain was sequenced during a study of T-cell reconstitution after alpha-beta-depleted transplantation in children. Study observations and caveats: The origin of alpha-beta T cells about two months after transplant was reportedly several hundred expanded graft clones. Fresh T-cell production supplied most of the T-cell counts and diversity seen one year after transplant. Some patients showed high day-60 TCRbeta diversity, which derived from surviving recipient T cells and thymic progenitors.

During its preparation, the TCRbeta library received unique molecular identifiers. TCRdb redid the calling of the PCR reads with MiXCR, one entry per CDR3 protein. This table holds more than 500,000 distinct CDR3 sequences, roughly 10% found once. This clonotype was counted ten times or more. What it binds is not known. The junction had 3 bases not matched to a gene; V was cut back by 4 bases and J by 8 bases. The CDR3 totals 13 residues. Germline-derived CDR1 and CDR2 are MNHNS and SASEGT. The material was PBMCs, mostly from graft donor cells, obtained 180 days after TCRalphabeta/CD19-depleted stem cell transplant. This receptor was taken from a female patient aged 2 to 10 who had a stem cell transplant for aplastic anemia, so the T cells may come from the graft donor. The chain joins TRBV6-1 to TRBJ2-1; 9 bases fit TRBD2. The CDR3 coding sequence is TGTGCCAGCAGTGCCCGACTAGCGGATGAGCAGTTCTTC. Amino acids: CASSARLADEQFF.